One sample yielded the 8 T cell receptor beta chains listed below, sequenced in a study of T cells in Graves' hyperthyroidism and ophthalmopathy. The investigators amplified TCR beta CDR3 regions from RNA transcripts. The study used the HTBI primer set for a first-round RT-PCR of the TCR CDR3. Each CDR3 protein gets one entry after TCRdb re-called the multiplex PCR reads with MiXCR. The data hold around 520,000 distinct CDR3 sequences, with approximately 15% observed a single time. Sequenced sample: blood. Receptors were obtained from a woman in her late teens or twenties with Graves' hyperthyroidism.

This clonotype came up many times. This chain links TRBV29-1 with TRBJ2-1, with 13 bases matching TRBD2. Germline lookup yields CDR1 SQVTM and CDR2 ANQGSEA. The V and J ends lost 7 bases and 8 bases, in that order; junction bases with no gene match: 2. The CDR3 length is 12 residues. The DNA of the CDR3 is TGCAGCGGGACTAGCGGGAGCGATGAGCAGTTCTTC. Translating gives CSGTSGSDEQFF.

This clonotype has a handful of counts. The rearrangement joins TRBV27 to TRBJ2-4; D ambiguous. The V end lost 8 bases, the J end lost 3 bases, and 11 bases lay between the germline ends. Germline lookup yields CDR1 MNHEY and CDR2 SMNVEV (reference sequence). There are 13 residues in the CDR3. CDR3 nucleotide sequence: TGTGCCAGCGGCCAGTTAGACAAAAACATTCAGTACTTC. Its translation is CASGQLDKNIQYF.

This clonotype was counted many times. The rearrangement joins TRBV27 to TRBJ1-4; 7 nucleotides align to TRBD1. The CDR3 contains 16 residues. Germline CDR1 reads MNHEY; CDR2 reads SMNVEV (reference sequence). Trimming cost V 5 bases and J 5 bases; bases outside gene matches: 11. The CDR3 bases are TGTGCCAGCAGTCAAGAAAGGACAGGAGGAAATGAAAAACTGTTTTTT. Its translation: CASSQERTGGNEKLFF.

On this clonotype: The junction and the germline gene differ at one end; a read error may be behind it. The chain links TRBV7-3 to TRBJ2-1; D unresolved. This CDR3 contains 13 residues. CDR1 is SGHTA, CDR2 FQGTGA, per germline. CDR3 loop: CAGSLSRYDEQFF. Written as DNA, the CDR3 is TGTGCCGGCAGCTTAAGTCGGTACGATGAGCAGTTCTTC.

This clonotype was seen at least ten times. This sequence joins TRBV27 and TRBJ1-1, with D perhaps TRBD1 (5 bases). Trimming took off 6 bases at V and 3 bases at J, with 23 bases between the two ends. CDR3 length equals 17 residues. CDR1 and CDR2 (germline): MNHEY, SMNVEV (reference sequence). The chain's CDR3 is CASRLTSGTGPDTEAFF. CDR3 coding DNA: TGTGCCAGCAGACTAACATCCGGGACCGGGCCCGACACTGAAGCTTTCTTT.

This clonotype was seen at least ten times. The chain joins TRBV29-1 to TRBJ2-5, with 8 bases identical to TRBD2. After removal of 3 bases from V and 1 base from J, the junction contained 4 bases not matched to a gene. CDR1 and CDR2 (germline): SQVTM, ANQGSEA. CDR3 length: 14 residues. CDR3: CSVEGLGGQETQYF. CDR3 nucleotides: TGCAGCGTTGAGGGACTAGGGGGCCAAGAGACCCAGTACTTC.

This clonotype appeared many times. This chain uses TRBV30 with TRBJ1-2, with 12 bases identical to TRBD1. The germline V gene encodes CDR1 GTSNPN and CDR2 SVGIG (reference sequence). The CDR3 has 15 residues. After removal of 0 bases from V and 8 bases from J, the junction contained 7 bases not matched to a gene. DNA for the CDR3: TGTGCCTGGAGTGTCCGGGGACAGGGGGCTGGCGGCTACACCTTC. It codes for CAWSVRGQGAGGYTF.

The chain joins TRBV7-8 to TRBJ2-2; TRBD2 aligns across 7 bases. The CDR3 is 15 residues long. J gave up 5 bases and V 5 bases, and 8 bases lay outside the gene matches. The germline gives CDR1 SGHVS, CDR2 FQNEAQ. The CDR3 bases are TGTGCCAGCAGCCGTAGGGAGGGGAGAACCGGGGAGCTGTTTTTT. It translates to CASSRREGRTGELFF.